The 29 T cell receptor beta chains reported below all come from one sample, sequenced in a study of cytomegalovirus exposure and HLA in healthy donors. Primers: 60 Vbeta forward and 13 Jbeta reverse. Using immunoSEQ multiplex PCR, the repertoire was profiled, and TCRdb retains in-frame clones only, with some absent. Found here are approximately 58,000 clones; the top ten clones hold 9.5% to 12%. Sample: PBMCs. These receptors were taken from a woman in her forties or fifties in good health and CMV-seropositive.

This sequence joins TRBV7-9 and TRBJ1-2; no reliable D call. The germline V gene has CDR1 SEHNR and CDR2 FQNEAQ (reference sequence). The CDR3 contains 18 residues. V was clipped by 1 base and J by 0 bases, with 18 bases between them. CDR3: CASSLVVGAALANYGYTF. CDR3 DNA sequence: TGTGCCAGCAGCTTAGTAGTGGGAGCAGCGTTAGCTAACTATGGCTACACCTTC.

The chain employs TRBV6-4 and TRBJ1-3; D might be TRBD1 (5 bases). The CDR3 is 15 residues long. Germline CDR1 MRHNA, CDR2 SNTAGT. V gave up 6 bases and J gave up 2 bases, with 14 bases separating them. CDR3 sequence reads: CASSVMAGPGNTIYF. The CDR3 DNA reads TGTGCCAGCAGCGTAATGGCGGGACCTGGAAACACCATATATTTT.

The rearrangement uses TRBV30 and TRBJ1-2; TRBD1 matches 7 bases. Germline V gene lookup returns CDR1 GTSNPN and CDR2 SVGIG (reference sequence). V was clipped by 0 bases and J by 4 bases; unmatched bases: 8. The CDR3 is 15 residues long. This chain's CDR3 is CAWSVRPPGGYGYTF. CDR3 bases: TGTGCCTGGAGTGTACGGCCTCCAGGGGGCTATGGCTACACCTTC.

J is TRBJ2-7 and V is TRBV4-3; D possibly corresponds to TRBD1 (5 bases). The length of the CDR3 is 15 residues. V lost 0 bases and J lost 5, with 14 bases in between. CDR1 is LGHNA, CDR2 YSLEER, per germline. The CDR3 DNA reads TGCGCCAGCAGCCAAGAGGGCACCAGGGTGAACGAGCAGTACTTC. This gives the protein CASSQEGTRVNEQYF.

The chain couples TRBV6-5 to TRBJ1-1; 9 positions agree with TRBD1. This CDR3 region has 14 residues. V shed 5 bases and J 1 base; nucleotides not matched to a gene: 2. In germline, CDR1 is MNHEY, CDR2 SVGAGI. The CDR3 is CASSRQGENTEAFF. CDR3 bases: TGTGCCAGCAGTCGACAGGGGGAGAACACTGAAGCTTTCTTT.

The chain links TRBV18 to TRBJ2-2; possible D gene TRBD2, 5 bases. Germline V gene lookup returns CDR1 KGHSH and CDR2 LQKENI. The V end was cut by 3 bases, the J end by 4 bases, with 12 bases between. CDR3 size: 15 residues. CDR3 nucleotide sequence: TGTGCCAGCTCACCGGAGGCGCTTGGCACCGGGGAGCTGTTTTTT. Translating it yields CASSPEALGTGELFF.

The chain's CDR3 is CASSHSRRGAGELFF. The CDR3 bases are TGCGCCAGCAGCCACTCGAGACGGGGGGCCGGGGAGCTGTTTTTT. The gene calls are TRBV4-3 and TRBJ2-2; 7 bases are shared with TRBD2. Germline trimming cut 3 bases from V and 6 bases from J; bases unmatched to any gene: 7. The CDR3 contains 15 residues. CDR1 and CDR2 from the germline V gene are LGHNA and YSLEER.

The CDR3 DNA reads TGTGCCAGTAGTATGGACAGGGGAGGATGGAATGAGCAGTTCTTC. Translated: CASSMDRGGWNEQFF. The gene calls are TRBV19 and TRBJ2-1; 9 positions agree with TRBD1. Trimming at V came to 3 bases and at J to 7 bases, leaving 7 bases not matched to a gene. The CDR3 covers 15 residues. Germline V gives CDR1 LNHDA, CDR2 SQIVND (reference sequence). Complete variable domain (other parts from reference TRBV19 and TRBJ2-1): DGGITQSPKYLFRKEGQNVTLSCEQNLNHDAMYWYRQDPGQGLRLIYYSQIVNDFQKGDIAEGYSVSREKKESFPLTVTSAQKNPTAFYLCASSMDRGGWNEQFFGPGTRLTVL.

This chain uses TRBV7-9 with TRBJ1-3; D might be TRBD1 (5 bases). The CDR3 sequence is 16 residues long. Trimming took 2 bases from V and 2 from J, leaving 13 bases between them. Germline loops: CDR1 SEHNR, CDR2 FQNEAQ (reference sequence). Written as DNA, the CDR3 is TGTGCCAGCAGCTTAACATCCGGGGGGGCTGGAAACACCATATATTTT. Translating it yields CASSLTSGGAGNTIYF.

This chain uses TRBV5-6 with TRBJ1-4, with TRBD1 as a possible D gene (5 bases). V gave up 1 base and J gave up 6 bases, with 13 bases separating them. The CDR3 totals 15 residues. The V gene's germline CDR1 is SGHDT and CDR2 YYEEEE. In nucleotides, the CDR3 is TGTGCCAGCAGCTTGCGGGAGACAGTCTATGAAAAACTGTTTTTT. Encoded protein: CASSLRETVYEKLFF.

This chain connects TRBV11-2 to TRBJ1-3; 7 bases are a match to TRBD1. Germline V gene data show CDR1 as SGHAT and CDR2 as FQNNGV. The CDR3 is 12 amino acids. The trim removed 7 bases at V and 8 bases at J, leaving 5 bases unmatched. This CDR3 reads CASTDRAHTIYF. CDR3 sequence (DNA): TGTGCCAGCACCGACAGGGCACACACCATATATTTT.

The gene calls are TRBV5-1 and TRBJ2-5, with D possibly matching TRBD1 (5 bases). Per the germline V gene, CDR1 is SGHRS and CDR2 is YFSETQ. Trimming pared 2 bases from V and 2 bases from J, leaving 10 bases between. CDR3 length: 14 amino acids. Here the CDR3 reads CASSFSREQETQYF. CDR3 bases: TGCGCCAGCAGCTTTTCCAGGGAACAAGAGACCCAGTACTTC. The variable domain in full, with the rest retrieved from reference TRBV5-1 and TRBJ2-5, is KAGVTQTPRYLIKTRGQQVTLSCSPISGHRSVSWYQQTPGQGLQFLFEYFSETQRNKGNFPGRFSGRQFSNSRSEMNVSTLELGDSALYLCASSFSREQETQYFGPGTRLLVL.

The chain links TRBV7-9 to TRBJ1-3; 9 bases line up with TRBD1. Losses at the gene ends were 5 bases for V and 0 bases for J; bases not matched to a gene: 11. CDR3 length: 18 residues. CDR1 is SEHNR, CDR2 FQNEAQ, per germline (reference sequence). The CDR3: CASSALPGQGSSGNTIYF. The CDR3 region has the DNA TGTGCCAGCAGCGCCCTCCCGGGACAGGGCTCCTCTGGAAACACCATATATTTT. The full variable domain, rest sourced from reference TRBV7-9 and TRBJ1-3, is DTGVSQNPRHKITKRGQNVTFRCDPISEHNRLYWYRQTLGQGPEFLTYFQNEAQLEKSRLLSDRFSAERPKGSFSTLEIQRTEQGDSAMYLCASSALPGQGSSGNTIYFGEGSWLTVV.

The chain's CDR3 is CASSPGGVGSYEQYF. CDR3 bases: TGCGCCAGCAGCCCCGGGGGAGTCGGGTCCTACGAGCAGTACTTC. J is TRBJ2-7 and V is TRBV5-1, with TRBD2 as a possible D gene (6 bases). Germline CDR1 is SGHRS and CDR2 is YFSETQ. Trimming stripped 4 bases from V and 1 base from J, with 15 bases between. This CDR3 spans 15 amino acids.

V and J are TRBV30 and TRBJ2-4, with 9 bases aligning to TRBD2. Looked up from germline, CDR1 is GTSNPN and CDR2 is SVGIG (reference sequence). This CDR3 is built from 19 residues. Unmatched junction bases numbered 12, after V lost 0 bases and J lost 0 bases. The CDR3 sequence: CAWSVLAGDPILAKNIQYF. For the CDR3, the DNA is TGTGCCTGGAGTGTATTAGCGGGGGACCCGATTCTAGCCAAAAACATTCAGTACTTC.

The CDR3 region is CASSQNRDDIHTIYF. The CDR3 DNA sequence: TGTGCCAGCTCACAAAACAGGGATGATATCCACACCATATATTTT. The chain combines TRBV18 with TRBJ1-3, with D possibly TRBD1 on 6 matching bases. The V end was cut by 4 bases, the J end by 8 bases, with 18 bases between. The CDR3 runs to 15 residues. CDR1 is KGHSH and CDR2 is LQKENI in the germline V gene.

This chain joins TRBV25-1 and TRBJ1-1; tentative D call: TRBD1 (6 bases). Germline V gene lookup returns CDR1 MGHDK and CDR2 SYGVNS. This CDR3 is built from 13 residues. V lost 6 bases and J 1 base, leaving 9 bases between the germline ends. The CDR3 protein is CASRGTKNTEAFF. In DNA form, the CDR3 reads TGTGCCAGCAGAGGGACAAAGAACACTGAAGCTTTCTTT.

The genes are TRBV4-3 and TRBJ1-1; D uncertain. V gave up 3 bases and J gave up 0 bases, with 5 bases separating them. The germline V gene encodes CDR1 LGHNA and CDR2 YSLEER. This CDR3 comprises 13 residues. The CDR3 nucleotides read TGCGCCAGCAGCCATCCCTTGAACACTGAAGCTTTCTTT. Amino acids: CASSHPLNTEAFF.

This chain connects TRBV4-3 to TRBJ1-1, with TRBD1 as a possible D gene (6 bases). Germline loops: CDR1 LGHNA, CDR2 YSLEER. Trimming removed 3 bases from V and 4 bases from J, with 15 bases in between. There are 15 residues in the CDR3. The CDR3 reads CASSHGKDSFTEAFF. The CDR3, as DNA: TGCGCCAGCAGCCACGGAAAGGACAGCTTCACTGAAGCTTTCTTT.

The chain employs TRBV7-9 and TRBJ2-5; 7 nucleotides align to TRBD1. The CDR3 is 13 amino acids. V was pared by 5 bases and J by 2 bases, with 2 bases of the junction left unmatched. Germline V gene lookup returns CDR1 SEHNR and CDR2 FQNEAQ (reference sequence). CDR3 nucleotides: TGTGCCAGCAGCCGGGGACAGCAAGAGACCCAGTACTTC. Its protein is CASSRGQQETQYF. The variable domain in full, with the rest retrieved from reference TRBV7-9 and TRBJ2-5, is DTGVSQNPRHKITKRGQNVTFRCDPISEHNRLYWYRQTLGQGPEFLTYFQNEAQLEKSRLLSDRFSAERPKGSFSTLEIQRTEQGDSAMYLCASSRGQQETQYFGPGTRLLVL.

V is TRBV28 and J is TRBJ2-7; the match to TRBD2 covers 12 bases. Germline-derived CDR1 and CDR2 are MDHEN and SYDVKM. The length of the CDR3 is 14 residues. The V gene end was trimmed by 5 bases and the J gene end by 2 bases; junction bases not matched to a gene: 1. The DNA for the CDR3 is TGTGCCAGCAGTGGACTAGCGGGGACCTACGAGCAGTACTTC. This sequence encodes CASSGLAGTYEQYF. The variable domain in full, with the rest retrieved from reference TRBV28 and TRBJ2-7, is DVKVTQSSRYLVKRTGEKVFLECVQDMDHENMFWYRQDPGLGLRLIYFSYDVKMKEKGDIPEGYSVSREKKERFSLILESASTNQTSMYLCASSGLAGTYEQYFGPGTRLTVT.

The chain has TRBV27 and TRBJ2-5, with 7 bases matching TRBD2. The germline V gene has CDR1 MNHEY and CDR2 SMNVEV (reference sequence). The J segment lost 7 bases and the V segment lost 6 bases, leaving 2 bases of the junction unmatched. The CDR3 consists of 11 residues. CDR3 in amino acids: CASRAGVTQYF. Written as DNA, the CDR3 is TGTGCCAGCAGGGCGGGGGTGACCCAGTACTTC.

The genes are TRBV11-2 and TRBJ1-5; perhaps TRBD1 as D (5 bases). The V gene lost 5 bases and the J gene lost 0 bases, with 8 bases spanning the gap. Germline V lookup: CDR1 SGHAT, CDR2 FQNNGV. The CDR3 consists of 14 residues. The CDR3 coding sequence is TGTGCCAGCAGCCTGACAGATAGCAATCAGCCCCAGCATTTT. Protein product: CASSLTDSNQPQHF.

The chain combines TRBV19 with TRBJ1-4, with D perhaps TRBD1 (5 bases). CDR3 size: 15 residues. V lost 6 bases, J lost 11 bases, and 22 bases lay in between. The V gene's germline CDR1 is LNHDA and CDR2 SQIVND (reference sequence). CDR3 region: CASSPGTLGPRKLFF. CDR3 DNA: TGTGCCAGTAGCCCTGGGACTCTGGGACCGAGGAAACTGTTTTTT.

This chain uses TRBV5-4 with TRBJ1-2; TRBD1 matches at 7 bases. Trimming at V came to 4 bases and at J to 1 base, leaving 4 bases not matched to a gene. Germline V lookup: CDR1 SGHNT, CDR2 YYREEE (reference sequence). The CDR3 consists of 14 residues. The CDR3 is CASSPRQGNYGYTF. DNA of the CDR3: TGTGCCAGCAGCCCTCGACAGGGTAACTATGGCTACACCTTC.

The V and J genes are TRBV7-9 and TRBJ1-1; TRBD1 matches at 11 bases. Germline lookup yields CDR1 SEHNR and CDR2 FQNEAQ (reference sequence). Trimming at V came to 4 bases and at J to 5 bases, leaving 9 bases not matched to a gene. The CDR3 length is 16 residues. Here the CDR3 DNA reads TGTGCCAGCAGCTCCCGCGCGGACAGGGGGCGTACTGAAGCTTTCTTT. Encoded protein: CASSSRADRGRTEAFF.

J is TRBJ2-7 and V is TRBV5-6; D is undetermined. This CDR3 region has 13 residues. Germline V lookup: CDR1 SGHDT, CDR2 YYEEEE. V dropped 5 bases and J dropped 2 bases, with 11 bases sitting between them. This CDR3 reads CASSHQVPYEQYF. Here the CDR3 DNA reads TGTGCCAGCAGTCACCAGGTTCCCTACGAGCAGTACTTC.

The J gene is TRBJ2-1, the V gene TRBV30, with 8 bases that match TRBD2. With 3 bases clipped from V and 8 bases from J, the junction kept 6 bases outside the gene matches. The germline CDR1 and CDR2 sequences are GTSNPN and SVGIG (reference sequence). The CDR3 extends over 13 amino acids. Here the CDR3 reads CAWRQGLVYEQFF. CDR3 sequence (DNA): TGTGCCTGGAGACAGGGACTAGTTTATGAGCAGTTCTTC. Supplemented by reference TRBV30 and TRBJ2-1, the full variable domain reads SQTIHQWPATLVQPVGSPLSLECTVEGTSNPNLYWYRQAAGRGLQLLFYSVGIGQISSEVPQNLSASRPQDRQFILSSKKLLLSDSGFYLCAWRQGLVYEQFFGPGTRLTVL.

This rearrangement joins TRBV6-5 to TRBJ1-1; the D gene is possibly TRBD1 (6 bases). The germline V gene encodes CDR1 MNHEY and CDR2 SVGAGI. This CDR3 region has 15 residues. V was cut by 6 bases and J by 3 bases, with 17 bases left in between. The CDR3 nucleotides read TGTGCCAGCAGCGGGGCCGGGGCAGGGGACACTGAAGCTTTCTTT. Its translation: CASSGAGAGDTEAFF.